Listed below are T cell receptor beta chains from one sample, sequenced in a study of shared clonotypes between healthy human individuals. TCRdb keeps only in-frame clones here, not all; method: immunoSEQ multiplex PCR. The repertoire consists of over a million clones, with under 80% occurring once and the leading ten covering approximately 1.5%. Material for sequencing was memory CD4+ T cells sorted from blood. Every receptor here comes from a man aged 18 to 35 in good health. CDR3s include the opening cysteine and the closing phenylalanine or tryptophan. D genes are given only for firm matches. Size values are once, few and many counts, or a class for expanded clones, and some rows have none.

size: .; J: TRBJ2-5; V: TRBV7-8; D: .; CDR3: CASSLALGDQYF; DNA: TGTGCCAGCAGCTTAGCGTTGGGGGACCAGTACTTC
size: once; J: TRBJ1-2; V: TRBV4-2; D: .; CDR3: CASSQDPGENGYTF; DNA: TGTGCCAGCAGCCAAGATCCAGGAGAGAATGGCTACACCTTC
size: few; J: TRBJ2-2; V: TRBV9; D: TRBD2; CDR3: CASSRLAETGELFF; DNA: TGTGCCAGCAGCCGACTAGCGGAAACCGGGGAGCTGTTTTTT
size: .; J: TRBJ2-7; V: TRBV7-2; D: .; CDR3: CASSLGRISYEQYF; DNA: TGTGCCAGCAGCTTAGGGCGGATCTCCTACGAGCAGTACTTC
size: .; J: TRBJ1-5; V: TRBV29-1; D: TRBD1; CDR3: CSVRPGGLGQPQHF; DNA: TGCAGCGTCCGGCCAGGGGGACTAGGGCAGCCCCAGCATTTT
size: .; J: TRBJ1-2; V: TRBV6-5; D: .; CDR3: CASSSGGKDYGYTF; DNA: TGTGCCAGCAGTTCGGGGGGCAAGGACTATGGCTACACCTTC
size: .; J: TRBJ2-2; V: TRBV5-6; D: .; CDR3: CASSLVGATGELFF; DNA: TGTGCCAGCAGCTTGGTAGGGGCCACCGGGGAGCTGTTTTTT
size: .; J: TRBJ2-5; V: TRBV10-1; D: TRBD2; CDR3: CASSYGTGRGVETQYF; DNA: TGCGCCAGCAGTTATGGAACGGGCCGGGGGGTAGAGACCCAGTACTTC
size: .; J: TRBJ2-3; V: TRBV7-7; D: .; CDR3: CASSRDSTDTQYF; DNA: TGTGCTAGCAGCCGGGACTCAACAGATACGCAGTATTTT
size: .; J: TRBJ2-3; V: TRBV9; D: .; CDR3: CASHSLRSTDTQYF; DNA: TGTGCCAGCCATAGTCTGCGGAGCACAGATACGCAGTATTTT
size: few; J: TRBJ2-1; V: TRBV2; D: TRBD2; CDR3: CATVDQLTSGRSYNEQFF; DNA: TGTGCCACCGTAGATCAACTGACTAGCGGGAGGTCTTACAATGAGCAGTTCTTC
size: .; J: TRBJ1-3; V: TRBV18; D: .; CDR3: CASSPTVSGNTIYF; DNA: TGTGCCAGCTCACCTACAGTCTCTGGAAACACCATATATTTT
size: .; J: TRBJ1-2; V: TRBV5-6; D: .; CDR3: CASSLEGSSVYGYTF; DNA: TGTGCCAGCAGCTTGGAGGGCTCCTCAGTCTATGGCTACACCTTC
size: .; J: TRBJ2-2; V: TRBV5-4; D: .; CDR3: CASSRGVDGELFF; DNA: TGTGCCAGCAGCCGTGGGGTTGACGGGGAGCTGTTTTTT
size: .; J: TRBJ1-6; V: TRBV5-4; D: TRBD1; CDR3: CASSLTLGTADNSPLHF; DNA: TGTGCCAGCAGCTTGACTCTTGGGACAGCTGATAATTCACCCCTCCACTTT
size: .; J: TRBJ2-1; V: TRBV10-1; D: .; CDR3: CASSVARARGNEQFF; DNA: TGCGCCAGCAGTGTGGCCAGGGCAAGGGGCAATGAGCAGTTCTTC
size: .; J: TRBJ2-7; V: TRBV18; D: TRBD2; CDR3: CASSREVSSYEQYF; DNA: TGTGCCAGCTCCCGGGAGGTTAGCTCCTACGAGCAGTACTTC
size: .; J: TRBJ2-7; V: TRBV7-9; D: TRBD1; CDR3: CASSLGQEPYEQYF; DNA: TGTGCCAGCAGCCTAGGACAGGAACCCTACGAGCAGTACTTC
size: once; J: TRBJ1-3; V: TRBV2; D: TRBD1; CDR3: CASGGTANTIYF; DNA: TGTGCCAGCGGAGGGACAGCAAACACCATATATTTT
size: .; J: TRBJ2-3; V: TRBV9; D: TRBD2; CDR3: CASSATGTSIIDTQYF; DNA: TGTGCCAGCAGCGCCACCGGGACTAGTATCATCGATACGCAGTATTTT
size: .; J: TRBJ2-2; V: TRBV5-5; D: .; CDR3: CASRVRRLRDLNTGELFF; DNA: TGTGCCAGCAGGGTCAGGCGGCTCCGGGACCTGAACACCGGGGAGCTGTTTTTT
size: many; J: TRBJ1-5; V: TRBV30; D: .; CDR3: CAGPAWQGTQPQHF; DNA: TGTGCCGGACCGGCATGGCAGGGCACTCAGCCCCAGCATTTT